This T cell receptor (beta chain) was captured by sequencing in a study of identical twins. Overall study results and limits: Out-of-frame alpha sequences shared by twins showed excess low generation probability. Because invariant MAIT and iNKT cells could be present, zero-insertion analyses could be partly confounded.

TCRdb independently ran MiXCR on the 5' RACE reads; one entry per CDR3 protein. The sample consists of approximately 410,000 distinct CDR3 sequences, approximately 17% of them appearing once. Healthy Caucasians were all of the donors. This clonotype was counted between two and nine times. As yet, its antigen is unknown. The CDR3 length is 16 residues. Looked up from germline, CDR1 is SGHRS and CDR2 is YFSETQ. The J segment lost 1 base and the V segment lost 4 bases, leaving 9 bases of the junction unmatched. The sequence derives from a man aged 45-60 years in good health. Sequenced material: naive T cells sorted from blood. The rearrangement links TRBV5-1 to TRBJ1-1; 8 nucleotides match TRBD1. The CDR3 sequence is CASSAPQGAGNTEAFF. The CDR3 coding sequence is TGCGCCAGCAGCGCCCCGCAGGGGGCGGGGAACACTGAAGCTTTCTTT. The whole variable domain, remainder taken from reference TRBV5-1 and TRBJ1-1, is KAGVTQTPRYLIKTRGQQVTLSCSPISGHRSVSWYQQTPGQGLQFLFEYFSETQRNKGNFPGRFSGRQFSNSRSEMNVSTLELGDSALYLCASSAPQGAGNTEAFFGQGTRLTVV.